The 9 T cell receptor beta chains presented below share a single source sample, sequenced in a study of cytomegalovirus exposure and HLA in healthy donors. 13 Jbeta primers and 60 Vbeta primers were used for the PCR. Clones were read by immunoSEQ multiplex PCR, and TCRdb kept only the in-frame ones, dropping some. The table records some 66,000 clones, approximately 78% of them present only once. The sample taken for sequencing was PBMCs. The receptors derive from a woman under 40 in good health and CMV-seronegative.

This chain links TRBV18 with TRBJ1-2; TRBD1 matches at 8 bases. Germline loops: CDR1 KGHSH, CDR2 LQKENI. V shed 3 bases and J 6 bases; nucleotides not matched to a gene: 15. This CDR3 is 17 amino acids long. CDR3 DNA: TGTGCCAGCTCACCTCGGACAGGGATTAGCAAGGGTGATGGCTACACCTTC. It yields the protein CASSPRTGISKGDGYTF.

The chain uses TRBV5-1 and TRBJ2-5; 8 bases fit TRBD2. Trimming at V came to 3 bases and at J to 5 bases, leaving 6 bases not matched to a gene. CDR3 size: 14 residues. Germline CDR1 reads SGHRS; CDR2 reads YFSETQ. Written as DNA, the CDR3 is TGCGCCAGCAGCTCCGGGGGGGCGGGGGAGACCCAGTACTTC. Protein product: CASSSGGAGETQYF.

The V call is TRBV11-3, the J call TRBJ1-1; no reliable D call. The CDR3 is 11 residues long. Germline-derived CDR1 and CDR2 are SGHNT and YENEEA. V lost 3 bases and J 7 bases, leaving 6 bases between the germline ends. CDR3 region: CASSLAREAFF. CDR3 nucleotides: TGTGCCAGCAGCTTGGCACGTGAAGCTTTCTTT.

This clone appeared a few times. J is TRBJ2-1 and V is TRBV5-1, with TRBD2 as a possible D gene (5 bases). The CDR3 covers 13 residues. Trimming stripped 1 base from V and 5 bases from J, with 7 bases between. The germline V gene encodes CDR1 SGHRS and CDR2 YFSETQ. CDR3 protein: CASSLSGDNEQFF. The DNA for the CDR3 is TGCGCCAGCAGCTTGAGCGGAGACAATGAGCAGTTCTTC.

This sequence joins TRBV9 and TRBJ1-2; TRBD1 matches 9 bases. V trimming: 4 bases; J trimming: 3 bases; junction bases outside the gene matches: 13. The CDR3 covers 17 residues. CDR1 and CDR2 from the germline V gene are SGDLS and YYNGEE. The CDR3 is CASSPRTGESIYYGYTF. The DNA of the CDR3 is TGTGCCAGCAGCCCCAGGACAGGGGAGTCGATATACTATGGCTACACCTTC.

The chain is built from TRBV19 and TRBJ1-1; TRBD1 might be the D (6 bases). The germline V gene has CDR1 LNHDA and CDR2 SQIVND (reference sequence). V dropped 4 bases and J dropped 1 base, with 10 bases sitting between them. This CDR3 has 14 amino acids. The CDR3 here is CASSTQGSNTEAFF. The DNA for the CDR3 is TGTGCCAGTAGTACTCAGGGGTCGAACACTGAAGCTTTCTTT.

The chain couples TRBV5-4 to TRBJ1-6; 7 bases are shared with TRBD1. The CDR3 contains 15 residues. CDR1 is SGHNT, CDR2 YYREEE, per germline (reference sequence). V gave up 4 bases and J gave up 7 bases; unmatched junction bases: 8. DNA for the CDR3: TGTGCCAGCAGCCGCCTACAGGGGAACAATTCACCCCTCCACTTT. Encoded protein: CASSRLQGNNSPLHF.

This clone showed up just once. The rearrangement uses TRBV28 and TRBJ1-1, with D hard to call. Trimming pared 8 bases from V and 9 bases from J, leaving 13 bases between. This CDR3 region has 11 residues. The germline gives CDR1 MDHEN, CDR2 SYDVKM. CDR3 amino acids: CASLNAGQAFF. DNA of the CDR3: TGTGCCAGCCTTAACGCGGGTCAAGCTTTCTTT.

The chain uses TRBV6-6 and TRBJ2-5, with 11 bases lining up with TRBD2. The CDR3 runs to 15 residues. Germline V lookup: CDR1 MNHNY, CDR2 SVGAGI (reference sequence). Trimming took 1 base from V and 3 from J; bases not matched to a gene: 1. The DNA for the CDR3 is TGTGCCAGCAGTTACTTGGGACTAGCGGAAGAGACCCAGTACTTC. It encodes CASSYLGLAEETQYF.